This T cell receptor (beta chain) was recovered during a study of shared clonotypes between healthy human individuals. As defined, naive CD8 cells were CD45RO-negative and positively selected for CCR7, with terminally differentiated effector memory CD45RA+ cells excluded. Sequenced by immunoSEQ multiplex PCR; TCRdb stores in-frame clones only, minus some. The sample holds nearly 2 million clones, roughly 95% seen once. The sequenced material came from naive CD8+ T cells sorted from blood. The clonotype originates from a young man in good health.

The CDR3: CASSLGNYDEAFF. In DNA, the CDR3 is TGTGCCAGCAGCTTGGGCAATTATGATGAAGCTTTCTTT. J is TRBJ1-1 and V is TRBV7-9, with D hard to call. CDR1 and CDR2 from the germline V gene are SEHNR and FQNEAQ (reference sequence). The CDR3 sequence is 13 residues long. V was clipped by 3 bases and J by 7 bases, with 12 bases between them.